A single sample is the source of the 18 T cell receptor beta chains below, sequenced in a study of blood T cell repertoires in COVID-19. Profiling relied on immunoSEQ multiplex PCR, and the TCRdb table lists in-frame clones only, not all of them. The data contain approximately 180,000 clones, 80% to 90% of them singletons. Sequenced material: peripheral blood. Source of these receptors: a man in his sixties with acute or convalescent COVID-19.

The chain recombines TRBV7-3 with TRBJ2-3, with 8 bases fitting TRBD2. This CDR3 is 16 amino acids long. V trimming: 4 bases; J trimming: 6 bases; junction bases outside the gene matches: 12. Germline CDR1 is SGHTA and CDR2 is FQGTGA. CDR3 loop: CASSYSREAGVDTQYF. The CDR3 DNA sequence: TGTGCCAGCAGCTACTCCCGGGAAGCGGGAGTGGATACGCAGTATTTT. Drawing the rest from reference TRBV7-3 and TRBJ2-3, the complete variable domain is GAGVSQTPSNKVTEKGKYVELRCDPISGHTALYWYRQSLGQGPEFLIYFQGTGAADDSGLPNDRFFAVRPEGSVSTLKIQRTERGDSAVYLCASSYSREAGVDTQYFGPGTRLTVL.

This clone has only a few counts. The chain links TRBV28 to TRBJ1-5; TRBD1 matches at 9 bases. The CDR3 sequence is 18 residues long. V was clipped by 2 bases and J by 2 bases; unmatched bases: 10. CDR1 is MDHEN and CDR2 is SYDVKM in the germline V gene. The CDR3 loop is CASSLPPGTGRGNQPQHF. The CDR3 DNA reads as TGTGCCAGCAGTTTACCCCCCGGGACAGGGAGAGGCAATCAGCCCCAGCATTTT.

The chain carries TRBV11-1 and TRBJ2-5; D may be TRBD2 (6 bases). Germline assignment: CDR1 SGHAT and CDR2 FQDESV (reference sequence). This CDR3 region has 13 residues. The ends were cut back, 5 bases at V and 1 base at J, with 8 bases in the middle. CDR3 residues: CASSAGLQETQYF. CDR3 in DNA: TGTGCCAGCAGCGCGGGACTCCAAGAGACCCAGTACTTC.

The chain is built from TRBV19 and TRBJ2-7, with 7 bases matching TRBD1. The CDR3 contains 16 residues. Trimming removed 5 bases from V and 2 bases from J; junction bases left unmatched: 12. CDR1 is LNHDA, CDR2 SQIVND, per germline (reference sequence). CDR3 loop: CASSPSPDRITYEQYF. The CDR3 nucleotides read TGTGCCAGTAGTCCCTCCCCGGACAGGATCACCTACGAGCAGTACTTC.

The table lists this clone with a count of one. The chain is built from TRBV5-1 and TRBJ2-1; no clear D gene. This CDR3 is built from 12 residues. V shed 2 bases and J shed 6 bases, with 6 bases lying between them. Germline CDR1 reads SGHRS; CDR2 reads YFSETQ. The CDR3 reads CASSFYSNEQFF. CDR3 nucleotides: TGCGCCAGCAGCTTCTACAGCAATGAGCAGTTCTTC.

This chain links TRBV7-3 with TRBJ2-1; 11 nucleotides agree with TRBD2. Germline V gives CDR1 SGHTA, CDR2 FQGTGA. This CDR3 has 17 residues. V gave up 5 bases and J gave up 1 base; unmatched junction bases: 7. CDR3 bases: TGTGCCAGCAGCATTACTAGCGGGAGAGGGTCCTACAATGAGCAGTTCTTC. It codes for CASSITSGRGSYNEQFF.

The genes are TRBV28 and TRBJ1-1, with D tentatively TRBD1 (5 bases). The V gene lost 7 bases and the J gene lost 9 bases, with 15 bases spanning the gap. The CDR3 has 12 residues. CDR1 and CDR2 from the germline V gene are MDHEN and SYDVKM. The CDR3 DNA is TGTGCCAGCATCGGTAGTGGACAAAAAGCTTTCTTT. It yields the protein CASIGSGQKAFF.

Remarks on this clone: The identical CDR3 is also encoded by other nucleotide sequences in the sample. The rearrangement joins TRBV27 to TRBJ1-2, with D unresolved. Trimming left V 6 bases short and J 4 bases short, with 6 bases between. This CDR3 region has 11 residues. Germline loops: CDR1 MNHEY, CDR2 SMNVEV (reference sequence). The CDR3 region is CASRGGYGYTF. The CDR3 DNA reads TGTGCCAGCAGGGGAGGCTATGGCTACACCTTC.

The chain recombines TRBV5-5 with TRBJ1-5, with D maybe TRBD1 (5 bases). The germline gives CDR1 SGHKS, CDR2 YYEKEE (reference sequence). V was clipped by 4 bases and J by 3 bases, with 14 bases between them. This CDR3 has 15 amino acids. As DNA, the CDR3 is TGTGCCAGCAGCCCGGAAGGGGTTTCCAATCAGCCCCAGCATTTT. This gives the protein CASSPEGVSNQPQHF.

Turning to this clone: At one end, the junction sequence differs from germline, possibly due to a read error. The chain carries TRBV7-9 and TRBJ2-2, with 10 positions matching TRBD2. CDR1 SEHNR and CDR2 FQNEAQ come from the germline V gene (reference sequence). The CDR3 runs to 16 residues. The CDR3 region has the DNA TGTGCCAGCTGCTTACTAGCGGGGTTTCTCCCGATGGAGCTGTTTTTT. Encoded protein: CASCLLAGFLPMELFF.

The V and J genes are TRBV2 and TRBJ2-3; no definite D call. V was trimmed by 1 base and J by 3 bases, leaving 11 bases between them. The CDR3 is 15 amino acids. CDR1 SNHLY and CDR2 FYNNEI come from the germline V gene. The CDR3 reads CASSEVGFLTDTQYF. The CDR3 DNA is TGTGCCAGCAGTGAAGTCGGGTTCCTAACAGATACGCAGTATTTT.

The rearrangement links TRBV27 to TRBJ2-3; D gene unclear. Trimming stripped 5 bases from V and 0 bases from J, with 9 bases between. CDR3 size: 14 residues. Per the germline V gene, CDR1 is MNHEY and CDR2 is SMNVEV (reference sequence). CDR3 DNA: TGTGCCAGCAGTCGGGTCCTGAGCACAGATACGCAGTATTTT. This encodes CASSRVLSTDTQYF.

This rearrangement joins TRBV4-2 to TRBJ1-2; maybe TRBD1 (6 bases). Trimming removed 0 bases from V and 4 bases from J, with 9 bases in between. Germline assignment: CDR1 LGHNA and CDR2 YNFKEQ. The CDR3 consists of 14 residues. This chain's CDR3 is CASSQEAGAYGYTF. The CDR3 bases are TGTGCCAGCAGCCAAGAGGCAGGGGCCTATGGCTACACCTTC.

The V and J genes are TRBV1 and TRBJ2-7; TRBD1 was called by the table and not checked on the DNA. TRBV1 is an annotated pseudogene. The CDR3 contains 22 residues. The CDR3, as DNA: TGCACCAGCAGCCTCGAGGGACATTGGGCCCAGGCGCCAAGATGCTGCTACTACGAGCAGTACTTC. This codes for CTSSLEGHWAQAPRCCYYEQYF.

J is TRBJ2-6 and V is TRBV11-2, with 7 bases lining up with TRBD1. Germline V lookup: CDR1 SGHAT, CDR2 FQNNGV. The CDR3 runs to 16 residues. Trimming at V came to 4 bases and at J to 2 bases, leaving 5 bases not matched to a gene. The CDR3 reads CASSYRGSTGANVLTF. The CDR3 DNA follows: TGTGCCAGCAGCTACAGGGGTTCGACTGGGGCCAACGTCCTGACTTTC.

This sequence joins TRBV24-1 and TRBJ2-5; 10 nucleotides match TRBD1. With V trimmed by 4 bases and J by 5 bases, 6 bases remained unmatched. Germline V gives CDR1 KGHDR, CDR2 SFDVKD. The CDR3 contains 15 residues. The CDR3 DNA reads as TGTGCCACCAGTGAAGCCGGGACAGGGGATGAGACCCAGTACTTC. This codes for CATSEAGTGDETQYF.

J is TRBJ2-1 and V is TRBV7-2; D is possibly TRBD2 (5 bases). The CDR3 covers 16 residues. Trimming left V 3 bases short and J 2 bases short, with 14 bases between. CDR1 and CDR2 from the germline V gene are SGHTA and FQGNSA. The CDR3 coding sequence is TGTGCCAGCAGCTTCCCGACCGGAGGCGCCTACAATGAGCAGTTCTTC. Its protein product is CASSFPTGGAYNEQFF.

The CDR3 DNA reads TGTGCCAGCAGCTTAAAGCGGGACCAAGCAGATACGCAGTATTTT. It translates to CASSLKRDQADTQYF. The V call is TRBV7-2, the J call TRBJ2-3; 7 bases are shared with TRBD2. Trimming at V came to 2 bases and at J to 4 bases, leaving 6 bases not matched to a gene. Looked up from germline, CDR1 is SGHTA and CDR2 is FQGNSA. This CDR3 comprises 15 residues.